The rows below give T cell receptor beta chains drawn from one sample of a study of cytomegalovirus exposure and HLA in healthy donors. Sequenced by immunoSEQ multiplex PCR; TCRdb stores in-frame clones only, minus some. Among about 130,000 clones listed, approximately 80% were seen once. The sequenced sample was PBMCs. These receptors all stem from a man aged 45-65 years in good health and CMV-seronegative. Both conserved end residues are part of each CDR3. The D gene is left open where the match is weak. Size tells how often a clone was seen (once, few, many) or the class of an expanded clone, and some rows leave it out.

size	J	D	V	CDR3	DNA
once	TRBJ1-4	NA	TRBV7-9	CASSLAYSTNEKLFF	TGTGCCAGCAGCTTAGCCTACTCAACTAATGAAAAACTGTTTTTT
NA	TRBJ1-3	TRBD1	TRBV11-2	CASSLAGGPGNTIYF	TGTGCCAGCAGCTTAGCAGGGGGGCCTGGAAACACCATATATTTT
NA	TRBJ1-1	NA	TRBV6-4	CASSDSEWEGGSNTEAFF	TGTGCCAGCAGTGACTCTGAGTGGGAGGGAGGGTCAAACACTGAAGCTTTCTTT
NA	TRBJ1-1	NA	TRBV9	CASGGSTTEAFF	TGTGCCAGCGGGGGCTCTACCACTGAAGCTTTCTTT
NA	TRBJ1-4	TRBD1	TRBV2	CASSRRQGTNEKLFF	TGTGCCAGCAGTCGCCGACAGGGGACTAATGAAAAACTGTTTTTT
NA	TRBJ2-7	NA	TRBV7-2	CASSPKWGPYEQYF	TGTGCCAGCAGCCCTAAGTGGGGCCCATACGAGCAGTACTTC
NA	TRBJ1-1	TRBD1	TRBV7-2	CASSFSYDRATEAFF	TGTGCCAGCAGCTTTTCCTACGACAGGGCGACTGAAGCCTTCTTT
few	TRBJ2-4	TRBD2	TRBV2	CASRPGLAGSKNIQYF	TGTGCCAGCAGGCCGGGACTAGCGGGTTCCAAAAACATTCAGTACTTC
NA	TRBJ1-2	TRBD1	TRBV18	CASGGQSDGYTF	TGTGCCAGCGGGGGACAGTCGGACGGCTACACCTTC
NA	TRBJ1-4	NA	TRBV5-1	CASSLQPGDEKLFF	TGCGCCAGCAGCTTACAGCCAGGGGATGAAAAACTGTTTTTT
NA	TRBJ2-3	TRBD2	TRBV7-9	CASSGTSGGTDTQYF	TGTGCCAGCAGCGGTACTAGCGGGGGCACAGATACGCAGTATTTT
NA	TRBJ1-6	NA	TRBV28	CASSLGPLNSPLHF	TGTGCCAGCAGTTTAGGGCCCCTAAATTCACCCCTCCACTTT
NA	TRBJ2-3	NA	TRBV10-3	CAITSTGVGGTDTQYF	TGTGCCATCACCTCCACCGGGGTCGGGGGCACAGATACGCAGTATTTT
NA	TRBJ2-3	NA	TRBV6-5	CASSSHGATDTQYF	TGTGCCAGCAGTTCTCACGGAGCCACAGATACGCAGTATTTT
NA	TRBJ1-5	NA	TRBV11-2	CASSLDLSSNQPQHF	TGTGCCAGCAGCTTAGACCTTAGTAGCAATCAGCCCCAGCATTTT
NA	TRBJ2-2	TRBD2	TRBV5-1	CASSLVASGKVGELFF	TGCGCCAGCAGCTTGGTAGCTAGCGGGAAGGTCGGGGAGCTGTTTTTT
NA	TRBJ2-6	NA	TRBV11-2	CASTGLDRANVLTF	TGTGCCAGCACCGGATTGGACAGGGCCAACGTCCTGACTTTC
NA	TRBJ2-7	NA	TRBV5-1	CASSLAGSSYEQYF	TGCGCCAGCAGCTTGGCCGGGAGCTCCTACGAGCAGTACTTC
NA	TRBJ2-1	NA	TRBV5-1	CASSSGGTYNEQFF	TGCGCCAGCAGCTCAGGGGGGACCTACAATGAGCAGTTCTTC
NA	TRBJ2-2	TRBD2	TRBV7-2	CASRRGGSGSPGELFF	TGTGCCAGCCGCCGGGGGGGTAGCGGGAGTCCCGGGGAGCTGTTTTTT
NA	TRBJ1-4	TRBD1	TRBV18	CASSPRIIGGETNEKLFF	TGTGCCAGCTCACCAAGGATAATAGGGGGCGAAACTAATGAAAAACTGTTTTTT
NA	TRBJ2-7	NA	TRBV10-3	CAISETGRSSYEQYF	TGTGCCATCAGTGAGACAGGACGAAGCTCCTACGAGCAGTACTTC
NA	TRBJ2-1	NA	TRBV10-3	CAIKGETDEQFF	TGTGCCATCAAGGGGGAAACGGATGAGCAGTTCTTC
NA	TRBJ2-7	TRBD1	TRBV29-1	CSVGGTGISYEQYF	TGCAGCGTGGGGGGGACAGGGATATCCTACGAGCAGTACTTC
few	TRBJ2-5	NA	TRBV18	CASSFAGSQETQYF	TGTGCCAGCTCTTTTGCTGGGAGCCAAGAGACCCAGTACTTC
NA	TRBJ1-2	TRBD1	TRBV4-1	CASSQEGLGQGYGYTF	TGCGCCAGCAGCCAAGAGGGCTTGGGACAGGGATATGGCTACACCTTC
NA	TRBJ2-2	NA	TRBV7-2	CASSSLTGTGELFF	TGTGCCAGCAGCTCGCTCACGGGCACCGGGGAGCTGTTTTTT